A few counts support the clone carrying this T cell receptor (beta chain). The antigen is unknown. The entry originates in a study of response to subunit inactivated influenza vaccine. Findings and caveats of the study: T cells newly recruited by each seasonal influenza vaccination are few, the authors suggested.

This CDR3 comprises 17 residues. Trimming took off 0 bases at V and 4 bases at J, with 18 bases between the two ends. Per the germline V gene, CDR1 is LGHNA and CDR2 is YNFKEQ. TCRdb re-analysed the RT-PCR reads in MiXCR, keeping a single row per CDR3 protein. Of 650,000 or so distinct CDR3 sequences in the sample, 14% were seen once. The source material was PBMCs from blood, sampled 14 days before vaccination. This sequence joins TRBV4-2 and TRBJ2-5, with D tentatively TRBD2 (6 bases). The receptor was isolated from a man aged 50 to 60 who received an inactivated influenza vaccine. The CDR3 loop reads CASSQDGDFYGGETQYF. DNA of the CDR3: TGTGCCAGCAGCCAAGATGGGGACTTCTACGGAGGAGAGACCCAGTACTTC.